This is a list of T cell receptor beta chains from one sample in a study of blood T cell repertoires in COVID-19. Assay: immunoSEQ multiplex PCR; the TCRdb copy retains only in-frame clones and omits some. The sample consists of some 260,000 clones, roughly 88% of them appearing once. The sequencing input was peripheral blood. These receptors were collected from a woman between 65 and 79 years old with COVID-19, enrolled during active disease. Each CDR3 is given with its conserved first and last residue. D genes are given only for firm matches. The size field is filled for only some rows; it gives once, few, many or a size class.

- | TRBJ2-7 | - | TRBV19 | CASSISGRAFEQYF | TGTGCCAGTAGTATATCAGGCAGGGCCTTCGAGCAGTACTTC
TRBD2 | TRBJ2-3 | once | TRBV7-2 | CASSLALISRRKREGNTDTQYF | TGTGCCAGCAGCTTAGCGCTAATATCCCGTAGAAAGCGGGAGGGGAACACAGATACGCAGTATTTT
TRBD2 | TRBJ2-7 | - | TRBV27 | CASSLGLNTASGLTYEQYF | TGTGCCAGCAGTTTAGGCCTCAACACCGCTAGCGGGCTTACCTACGAGCAGTACTTC
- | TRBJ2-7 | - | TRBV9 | CASSVSSTNYEQYF | TGTGCCAGCAGCGTAAGCTCCACCAACTACGAGCAGTACTTC
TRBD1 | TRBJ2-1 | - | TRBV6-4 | CASSRDRSYNEQFF | TGTGCCAGCAGCAGGGACAGGTCCTACAATGAGCAGTTCTTC
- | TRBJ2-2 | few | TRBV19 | CASSIRGRGELFF | TGTGCCAGTAGTATCCGAGGGAGGGGGGAGCTGTTTTTT
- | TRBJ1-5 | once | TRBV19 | CASSITGNQPQHF | TGTGCCAGTAGTATAACAGGCAATCAGCCCCAGCATTTT
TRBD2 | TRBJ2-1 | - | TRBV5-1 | CASSWGLAGGMGNEQFF | TGCGCCAGCAGCTGGGGACTAGCGGGAGGTATGGGGAATGAGCAGTTCTTC
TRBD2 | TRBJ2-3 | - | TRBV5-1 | CASRLAAPDTQYF | TGCGCCAGCAGACTAGCGGCACCAGATACGCAGTATTTT
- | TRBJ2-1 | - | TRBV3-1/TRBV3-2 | CASSPDRSPDPFVDEQFF | TGTGCCAGCAGCCCTGACAGGTCCCCCGACCCCTTTGTGGATGAGCAGTTCTTC
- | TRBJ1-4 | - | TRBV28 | CASKRSGGSNEKLFF | TGTGCCAGCAAGCGAAGCGGAGGTAGTAATGAAAAACTGTTTTTT
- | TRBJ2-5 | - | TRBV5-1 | CASSLGRLETQYF | TGCGCCAGCAGCTTGGGGCGACTCGAGACCCAGTACTTC
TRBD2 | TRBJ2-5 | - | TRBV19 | CASSKGREGETQYF | TGTGCCAGTAGTAAGGGCAGGGAGGGAGAGACCCAGTACTTC
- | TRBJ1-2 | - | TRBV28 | CASSPIVQYGYTF | TGTGCCAGCAGTCCTATCGTCCAATATGGCTACACCTTC
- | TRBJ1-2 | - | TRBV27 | CASSFVDYGYTF | TGTGCCAGCAGTTTCGTAGATTATGGCTACACCTTC
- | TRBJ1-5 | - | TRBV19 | CASTFDRNNQPQHF | TGTGCCAGTACCTTCGACAGGAACAATCAGCCCCAGCATTTT
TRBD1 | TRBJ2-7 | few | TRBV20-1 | CSANDRGHDEQYF | TGCAGTGCTAATGACAGGGGGCACGACGAGCAGTACTTC
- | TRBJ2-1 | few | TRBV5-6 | CASRLLGPSDEQFF | TGTGCCAGCAGGCTTTTGGGGCCATCGGATGAGCAGTTCTTC
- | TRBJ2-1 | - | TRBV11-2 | CASSSLYSGAYNEQFF | TGTGCCAGCAGCTCCCTGTATTCGGGAGCCTACAATGAGCAGTTCTTC
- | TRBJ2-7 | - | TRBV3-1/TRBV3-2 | CASSTRSEQYF | TGTGCCAGCAGCACCCGTAGCGAGCAGTACTTC
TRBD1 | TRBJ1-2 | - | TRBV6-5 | CASLGTGYGYTF | TGTGCCAGCCTCGGGACAGGCTATGGCTACACCTTC
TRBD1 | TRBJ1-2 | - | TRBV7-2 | CASSPGQGTYGYTF | TGTGCCAGCAGTCCGGGACAGGGCACCTATGGCTACACCTTC
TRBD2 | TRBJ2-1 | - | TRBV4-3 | CASSQAALAGGHNEQFF | TGCGCCAGCAGCCAAGCCGCGCTAGCGGGGGGGCACAATGAGCAGTTCTTC
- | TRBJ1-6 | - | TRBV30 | CAWTVQGLGNSPLHF | TGTGCCTGGACCGTACAGGGCCTGGGGAATTCACCCCTCCACTTT
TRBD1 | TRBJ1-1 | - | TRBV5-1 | CASLGDSEAFF | TGCGCCAGCTTAGGGGACAGTGAAGCTTTCTTT
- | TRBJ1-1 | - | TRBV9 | CASSSQAGTEAFF | TGTGCCAGCAGCTCCCAAGCCGGGACTGAAGCTTTCTTT
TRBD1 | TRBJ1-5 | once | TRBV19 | CASSTQTGNQPQHF | TGTGCCAGTAGTACCCAGACAGGGAATCAGCCCCAGCATTTT
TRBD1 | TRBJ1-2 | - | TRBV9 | CASSGGTGGEGYTF | TGTGCCAGCAGCGGAGGGACAGGTGGAGAAGGCTACACCTTC
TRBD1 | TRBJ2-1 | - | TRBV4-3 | CASSQEWAGQGYNEQFF | TGCGCCAGCAGCCAAGAATGGGCGGGACAGGGGTACAATGAGCAGTTCTTC
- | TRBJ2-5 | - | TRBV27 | CATICKTDKWKETQYF | TGTGCCACCATTTGTAAAACTGACAAGTGGAAAGAGACCCAGTACTTC
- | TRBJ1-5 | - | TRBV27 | CASRNGRDQPQHF | TGTGCCAGCAGAAACGGCAGGGATCAGCCCCAGCATTTT
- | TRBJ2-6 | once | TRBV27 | CASRRAGSGANVLTF | TGTGCCAGCAGACGGGCGGGGTCTGGGGCCAACGTCCTGACTTTC
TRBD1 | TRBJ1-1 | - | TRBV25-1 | CASSGGQGLTEAFF | TGTGCCAGCAGTGGGGGACAGGGGTTAACTGAAGCTTTCTTT
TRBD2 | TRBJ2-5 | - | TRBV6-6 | CAGATGSGETQYF | TGTGCCGGAGCCACGGGTAGCGGGGAGACCCAGTACTTC
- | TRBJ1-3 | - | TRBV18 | CASSPSNSGNTIYF | TGTGCCAGCTCACCATCCAACTCTGGAAACACCATATATTTT
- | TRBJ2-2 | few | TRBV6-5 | CASRVLRSGTGELFF | TGTGCCAGCAGGGTTTTAAGGAGCGGCACCGGGGAGCTGTTTTTT
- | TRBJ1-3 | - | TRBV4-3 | CASSQGTGRNTIYF | TGCGCCAGCAGCCAAGGAACAGGTAGAAACACCATATATTTT
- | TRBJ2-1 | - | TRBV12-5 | CASGLENSYNEQFF | TGTGCTAGTGGTTTGGAAAACAGCTACAATGAGCAGTTCTTC
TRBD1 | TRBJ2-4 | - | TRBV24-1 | CATSETGTGADKNIQYF | TGTGCCACCAGTGAAACCGGGACAGGGGCCGACAAAAACATTCAGTACTTC
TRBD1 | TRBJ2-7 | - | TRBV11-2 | CASSHWTGFSEQYF | TGTGCCAGCAGCCACTGGACAGGGTTCTCCGAGCAGTACTTC
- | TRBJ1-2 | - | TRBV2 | CASRQGDYGYTF | TGTGCCAGCAGACAGGGAGACTATGGCTACACCTTC
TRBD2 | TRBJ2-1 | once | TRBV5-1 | CASSLFGLAGVEQFF | TGCGCCAGCAGCTTGTTTGGACTAGCGGGAGTTGAGCAGTTCTTC
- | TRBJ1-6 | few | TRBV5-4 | CASSLVGSNSPLHF | TGTGCCAGCAGCTTGGTTGGTAGTAATTCACCCCTCCACTTT
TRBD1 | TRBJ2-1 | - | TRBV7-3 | CASSFDRGAYNEQFF | TGTGCCAGCAGCTTCGACAGGGGCGCCTACAATGAGCAGTTCTTC
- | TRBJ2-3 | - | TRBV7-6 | CASSFAGAPDTQYF | TGTGCCAGCAGCTTCGCTGGGGCGCCAGATACGCAGTATTTT
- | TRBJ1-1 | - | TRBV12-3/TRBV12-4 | CASSTGTYTEAFF | TGTGCCAGCAGCACAGGAACCTACACTGAAGCTTTCTTT
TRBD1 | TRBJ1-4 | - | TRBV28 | CATIPGQGEKLFF | TGTGCCACCATTCCGGGACAGGGGGAAAAACTGTTTTTT
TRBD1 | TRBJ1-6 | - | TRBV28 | CATPGQGANSPLHF | TGTGCCACCCCAGGACAGGGGGCTAATTCACCCCTCCACTTT
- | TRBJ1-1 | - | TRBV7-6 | CASSLGQAGGTEAFF | TGTGCCAGCAGCTTAGGCCAGGCGGGGGGCACTGAAGCTTTCTTT
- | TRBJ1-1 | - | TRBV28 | CASSLYRANTEAFF | TGTGCCAGCAGTTTATACAGGGCGAACACTGAAGCTTTCTTT
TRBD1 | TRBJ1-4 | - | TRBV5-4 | CASSPYPQGAGTTNEKLFF | TGTGCCAGCAGCCCATACCCCCAGGGGGCAGGGACAACTAATGAAAAACTGTTTTTT
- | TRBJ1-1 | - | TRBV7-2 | CASSPRHRLPMNTEAFF | TGTGCCAGCAGCCCTCGACATAGGCTTCCCATGAACACTGAAGCTTTCTTT
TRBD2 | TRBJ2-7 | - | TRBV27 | CASSTKAGGPYEQYF | TGTGCCAGCAGCACTAAAGCGGGAGGCCCCTACGAGCAGTACTTC
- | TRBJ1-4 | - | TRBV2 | CASSERGKPNEKLFF | TGTGCCAGCAGTGAACGAGGAAAACCTAATGAAAAACTGTTTTTT
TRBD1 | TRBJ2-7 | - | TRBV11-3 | CASTTGGPYEQYF | TGTGCCAGCACCACAGGGGGTCCCTACGAGCAGTACTTC